Here is one T cell receptor (beta chain) with its context. Antigen: not known. The sample comes from a study of vaccination and CD4 T cells after COVID-19. Looking at the study overall: Blood was drawn a median around 66 days post second dose, range 14 to 241.

This CDR3 is built from 15 residues. With 3 bases removed from V and 0 bases from J, the gap between germline ends came to 11 bases. Germline values: CDR1 KGHSH, CDR2 LQKENI. At the Johns Hopkins FTIC core, DNA taken from cultured CD4+ T cells was sequenced by way of the Oncomine TCR Beta short-read assay. Researchers extracted genomic DNA from CD4+ T cells that had been cultured. TCRdb ran MiXCR on the PCR reads and lists one entry per CDR3 protein. The sample yields around 10,000 distinct CDR3 sequences, under 55% seen once. Study-wide results and limits: Median numbers of SARS-CoV-2-reactive clonotypes increased from approximately 23 to 38 (not a significant change).

Treatment meaning: roughly 11-day PBMC culture with coronavirus spike peptide pools or control peptides (ViraFEST assay). The TCR originated in a human donor who had recovered from COVID-19. Input material: CD4+ T cells from blood, cultured in vitro. The chain recombines TRBV18 with TRBJ1-1; D ambiguous. The CDR3 DNA follows: TGTGCCAGCTCACCTCAGGCGCAGATGAACACTGAAGCTTTCTTT. Its protein is CASSPQAQMNTEAFF. Full variable domain (missing parts from reference TRBV18 and TRBJ1-1): NAGVMQNPRHLVRRRGQEARLRCSPMKGHSHVYWYRQLPEEGLKFMVYLQKENIIDESGMPKERFSAEFPKEGPSILRIQQVVRGDSAAYFCASSPQAQMNTEAFFGQGTRLTVV.